Below, 21 T cell receptor beta chains from the same sample are listed, as sequenced in a study of blood T cell repertoires in COVID-19. Clones were sequenced by immunoSEQ multiplex PCR, and TCRdb holds only the in-frame ones, with some missing. The sample has about 140,000 clones, over 65% seen once; the top ten hold approximately 16%. Input material: peripheral blood. Receptor source: a man aged 50-60 years with acute or convalescent COVID-19.

The genes are TRBV10-3 and TRBJ2-2; the match to TRBD1 covers 7 bases. V lost 7 bases to trimming and J lost 8 bases; unmatched junction nucleotides: 13. The CDR3 loop spans 15 amino acids. Looked up from germline, CDR1 is ENHRY and CDR2 is SYGVKD. CDR3 bases: TGTGCCATCATGGGGACAGCGCCGGGTGGGGGGGAGCTGTTTTTT. This translates into CAIMGTAPGGGELFF.

This chain links TRBV9 with TRBJ1-2, with 10 bases matching TRBD1. V was pared by 5 bases and J by 5 bases, with 9 bases of the junction left unmatched. Germline V gives CDR1 SGDLS, CDR2 YYNGEE. The CDR3 sequence is 15 residues long. CDR3 loop: CASSRQGAPGYGYTF. CDR3 DNA: TGTGCCAGCAGTCGACAGGGGGCGCCGGGGTATGGCTACACCTTC.

The genes are TRBV14 and TRBJ1-1; D gene unclear. Trimming stripped 6 bases from V and 3 bases from J, with 11 bases between. The CDR3 runs to 13 residues. CDR1 and CDR2 from the germline V gene are SGHDN and FVKESK. CDR3 nucleotides: TGTGCCAGCAGTCCTAGTATCTACACTGAAGCTTTCTTT. Translated: CASSPSIYTEAFF.

This chain connects TRBV5-6 to TRBJ1-1; the match to TRBD1 covers 7 bases. This CDR3 region has 17 residues. The junction had 12 bases not matched to a gene; V was cut back by 3 bases and J by 1 base. CDR1 is SGHDT and CDR2 is YYEEEE in the germline V gene. Written as DNA, the CDR3 is TGTGCCAGCAGCTCTGTCGACAGGGCCGGAGGGAACACTGAAGCTTTCTTT. Translating it yields CASSSVDRAGGNTEAFF.

The chain joins TRBV4-1 to TRBJ2-2; 12 bases agree with TRBD2. This CDR3 spans 18 amino acids. J lost 0 bases, V lost 3 bases, and 5 bases had no gene match. Germline assignment: CDR1 MGHRA and CDR2 YSYEKL. The CDR3 sequence is CASSHPSGGASNTGELFF. CDR3 nucleotides: TGCGCCAGCAGCCACCCTAGCGGGGGGGCCTCGAACACCGGGGAGCTGTTTTTT.

V gene TRBV5-1 combines with J gene TRBJ2-3, with TRBD2 identical over 11 bases. The trim removed 10 bases at V and 0 bases at J, leaving 7 bases unmatched. The germline V gene has CDR1 SGHRS and CDR2 YFSETQ. This CDR3 contains 15 residues. The CDR3 sequence: CAWSTSGASTDTQYF. CDR3 coding DNA: TGCGCCTGGTCGACTAGCGGGGCTAGCACAGATACGCAGTATTTT.

The chain employs TRBV19 and TRBJ1-4; D possibly corresponds to TRBD1 (5 bases). The V end lost 5 bases, the J end lost 7 bases, and 11 bases lay between the germline ends. Germline values: CDR1 LNHDA, CDR2 SQIVND (reference sequence). The CDR3 is 13 residues long. The DNA for the CDR3 is TGTGCCAGTAGTCCCAGGGTTGGTGAAAAACTGTTTTTT. Amino acid sequence: CASSPRVGEKLFF.

This rearrangement joins TRBV5-6 to TRBJ2-5; 9 bases map to TRBD1. This CDR3 spans 14 amino acids. The V segment lost 4 bases and the J segment 4 bases; nucleotides outside the gene matches: 5. The germline V gene has CDR1 SGHDT and CDR2 YYEEEE. CDR3 nucleotide sequence: TGTGCCAGCAGCCAGGACAGGGGTCGAGAGACCCAGTACTTC. This codes for CASSQDRGRETQYF.

This chain connects TRBV6-5 to TRBJ1-2, with D unclear. The CDR3 length is 14 residues. Trimming removed 0 bases from V and 4 bases from J, with 9 bases in between. The germline gives CDR1 MNHEY, CDR2 SVGAGI. CDR3 amino acids: CASSYSIGSYGYTF. The CDR3 DNA follows: TGTGCCAGCAGTTACTCGATAGGGAGCTATGGCTACACCTTC.

This chain uses TRBV11-2 with TRBJ1-2; D not resolved. V was clipped by 5 bases and J by 8 bases, with 15 bases between them. This CDR3 has 13 residues. Germline V CDR1 and CDR2: SGHAT, FQNNGV. The CDR3 protein is CASSPTGGVGYTF. The CDR3 DNA reads TGTGCCAGCAGCCCCACCGGCGGGGTAGGCTACACCTTC.

This chain links TRBV5-1 with TRBJ2-2; perhaps TRBD2 as D (5 bases). Germline V gene lookup returns CDR1 SGHRS and CDR2 YFSETQ. The CDR3 is 15 amino acids. The V and J ends lost 0 bases and 4 bases respectively, with 10 bases between them. CDR3: CASSLAGKTTGELFF. The CDR3 DNA reads as TGCGCCAGCAGCTTGGCGGGGAAAACCACCGGGGAGCTGTTTTTT.

DNA of the CDR3: TGTGCCAGCAGCGCGACAGGGGTCGGCTACGAGCAGTACTTC. This encodes CASSATGVGYEQYF. This chain links TRBV3-1 (or the pseudogene TRBV3-2) with TRBJ2-7, with 8 nucleotides matching TRBD1. Germline V gene data show CDR1 as LGHDT and CDR2 as YNNKEL (reference sequence). This CDR3 spans 14 amino acids. V was clipped by 5 bases and J by 3 bases; unmatched bases: 6.

V and J are TRBV5-8 and TRBJ1-1; possible D gene TRBD1, 6 bases. Germline values: CDR1 SGHTS, CDR2 YDEGEE. The V end was cut by 6 bases, the J end by 8 bases, with 17 bases between. This CDR3 comprises 13 residues. The DNA of the CDR3 is TGTGCCAGCAAGTACAGGGCAAAAGGAGAAGCTTTCTTT. Residues: CASKYRAKGEAFF. Based on the CDR3 plus reference TRBV5-8 and TRBJ1-1, the full variable domain is EAGVTQSPTHLIKTRGQQATLRCSPISGHTSVYWYQQALGLGLQFLLWYDEGEERNRGNFPPRFSGRQFPNYSSELNVNALELEDSALYLCASKYRAKGEAFFGQGTRLTVV.

This clone was found once. V and J are TRBV2 and TRBJ1-1, with D unclear. Trimming left V 0 bases short and J 0 bases short, with 5 bases between. CDR1 is SNHLY and CDR2 is FYNNEI in the germline V gene. The CDR3 is 14 amino acids. The CDR3 loop reads CASSEAPLNTEAFF. The CDR3 DNA reads as TGTGCCAGCAGTGAAGCTCCCTTGAACACTGAAGCTTTCTTT.

A single count supports this clone. V is TRBV7-9 and J is TRBJ2-1; a weak D match, TRBD2 (5 bases). CDR3 length equals 14 residues. V lost 2 bases and J 8 bases, leaving 13 bases between the germline ends. Looked up from germline, CDR1 is SEHNR and CDR2 is FQNEAQ (reference sequence). The CDR3 is CASSLSTVEDEQFF. The CDR3 DNA sequence: TGTGCCAGCAGCTTAAGTACAGTGGAGGATGAGCAGTTCTTC.

This rearrangement joins TRBV27 to TRBJ2-1, with D possibly matching TRBD1 (5 bases). This CDR3 comprises 13 residues. Trimming left V 7 bases short and J 3 bases short, with 10 bases between. Germline V gene lookup returns CDR1 MNHEY and CDR2 SMNVEV (reference sequence). CDR3 in DNA: TGTGCCAGCAACAACCAGGGCTACAATGAGCAGTTCTTC. Translation gives CASNNQGYNEQFF.

This chain links TRBV7-8 with TRBJ2-7; TRBD1 is a possible D gene (5 bases). The CDR3 contains 11 residues. V lost 8 bases, J lost 4 bases, and 9 bases lay in between. Germline values: CDR1 SGHVS, CDR2 FQNEAQ. DNA for the CDR3: TGTGCCAGCGGCAGGGCGTACGAGCAGTACTTC. Translated, it gives CASGRAYEQYF.

This chain joins TRBV19 and TRBJ2-2, with 11 bases fitting TRBD1. V shed 6 bases and J 7 bases; nucleotides not matched to a gene: 4. Germline V lookup: CDR1 LNHDA, CDR2 SQIVND (reference sequence). CDR3 length: 14 residues. In DNA form, the CDR3 reads TGTGCCAGTAGAAGGACAGGGGGCATCGGGGAGCTGTTTTTT. Amino acid sequence: CASRRTGGIGELFF.

This sequence joins TRBV24-1 and TRBJ2-1, with 7 bases that match TRBD1. The CDR3 extends over 17 amino acids. From germline, CDR1 is KGHDR and CDR2 SFDVKD. V trimming: 2 bases; J trimming: 10 bases; junction bases outside the gene matches: 16. The CDR3 nucleotides read TGTGCCACCAGTGATTCGGGGCCGGGACAGTATTCAGGAGAGCAGTTCTTC. Protein: CATSDSGPGQYSGEQFF.

J is TRBJ1-1 and V is TRBV20-1; 7 bases line up with TRBD1. The ends lost 1 base at V and 7 bases at J; junction bases unmatched: 0. This CDR3 contains 11 residues. Germline lookup yields CDR1 DFQATT and CDR2 SNEGSKA (reference sequence). The CDR3 DNA sequence: TGCAGTGCTAGAGGACAGGGTGAAGCTTTCTTT. Translated, it gives CSARGQGEAFF.

CDR3 protein: CASSQLRETQYF. DNA of the CDR3: TGTGCCAGCAGCCAATTGAGGGAGACCCAGTACTTC. This sequence joins TRBV14 and TRBJ2-5; D remains unclear. CDR3 size: 12 residues. V lost 2 bases, J lost 5 bases, and 6 bases lay in between. Germline V lookup: CDR1 SGHDN, CDR2 FVKESK.